The 9 T cell receptor beta chains presented below share a single source sample, sequenced in a study of T cells in Graves' hyperthyroidism and ophthalmopathy. It was RNA transcripts that yielded the amplified TCR beta CDR3 regions. The HTBI primer set was used in a first-round RT-PCR of the TCR CDR3. TCRdb reanalysed the multiplex PCR reads using MiXCR and keeps one entry per CDR3 protein. The sample has under 400,000 distinct CDR3 sequences, roughly 20% seen once; the top ten hold roughly 15%. The sample taken for sequencing was blood. These receptors all come from a middle-aged woman with Graves' ophthalmopathy.

This clonotype was seen repeatedly, ten times or more. The chain links TRBV15 to TRBJ2-5; tentative D call: TRBD1 (6 bases). Germline loops: CDR1 LNHNV, CDR2 YYDKDF (reference sequence). There are 16 residues in the CDR3. V lost 7 bases and J lost 4, with 22 bases in between. The CDR3 spells CATIHHPQGSGETQYF. The CDR3 DNA follows: TGTGCCACCATTCACCATCCACAGGGCTCGGGAGAGACCCAGTACTTC.

This clonotype was seen many times. The chain has TRBV11-2 and TRBJ2-7; 8 nucleotides align to TRBD1. There are 16 residues in the CDR3. Germline-derived CDR1 and CDR2 are SGHAT and FQNNGV. J gave up 1 base and V 1 base, and 6 bases lay outside the gene matches. The CDR3 loop is CASSLVFRGRSYEQYF. The CDR3 coding sequence is TGTGCCAGCAGCTTAGTCTTCAGGGGGCGATCCTACGAGCAGTACTTC. Variable domain in full (rest from reference TRBV11-2 and TRBJ2-7): EAGVAQSPRYKIIEKRQSVAFWCNPISGHATLYWYQQILGQGPKLLIQFQNNGVVDDSQLPKDRFSAERLKGVDSTLKIQPAKLEDSAVYLCASSLVFRGRSYEQYFGPGTRLTVT.

The table lists this clonotype with many counts. The rearrangement links TRBV2 to TRBJ1-1; D call uncertain. CDR1 and CDR2 (germline): SNHLY, FYNNEI. The CDR3 consists of 14 residues. Trimming pared 4 bases from V and 5 bases from J, leaving 14 bases between. The CDR3 nucleotides are TGTGCCAGCAGTGCCTATTCACGCGGGACTGAAGCTTTCTTT. This sequence encodes CASSAYSRGTEAFF. The full variable domain, with the rest looked up from reference TRBV2 and TRBJ1-1, is EPEVTQTPSHQVTQMGQEVILRCVPISNHLYFYWYRQILGQKVEFLVSFYNNEISEKSEIFDDQFSVERPDGSNFTLKIRSTKLEDSAMYFCASSAYSRGTEAFFGQGTRLTVV.

This clonotype was seen repeatedly, ten times or more. The chain employs TRBV28 and TRBJ2-7; D is ambiguous. Trimming stripped 5 bases from V and 2 bases from J, with 16 bases between. Per the germline V gene, CDR1 is MDHEN and CDR2 is SYDVKM. CDR3 size: 15 residues. The CDR3 DNA follows: TGTGCCAGCAGTCAGAACTACAAGGCAACCTACGAGCAGTACTTC. Protein sequence: CASSQNYKATYEQYF.

This clonotype occurred many times. This chain uses TRBV13 with TRBJ2-1; 11 bases match TRBD2. The CDR3 sequence is 14 residues long. The germline V gene encodes CDR1 PRHDT and CDR2 FYEKMQ (reference sequence). The V segment lost 5 bases and the J segment 10 bases; nucleotides outside the gene matches: 7. CDR3 sequence reads: CASSPHSGRAEQFF. The DNA of the CDR3 is TGTGCCAGCAGCCCCCATAGCGGGAGGGCCGAGCAGTTCTTC.

Remarks on this clonotype: A much larger clone lies one base from this, so it may be a read error. The V call is TRBV2, the J call TRBJ2-5, with D possibly being TRBD1 (6 bases). The germline V gene has CDR1 SNHLY and CDR2 FYNNEI. This CDR3 region has 17 residues. Trimming stripped 1 base from V and 5 bases from J, with 20 bases between. This CDR3 reads CASSEGPGIAQGETQYF. CDR3 DNA sequence: TGTGCCAGCAGTGAAGGACCCGGGATAGCGCAGGGGGAGACCCAGTACTTC.

This clonotype was seen more than once but under ten times. V gene TRBV27 combines with J gene TRBJ1-6; a weak D match, TRBD1 (5 bases). This CDR3 is 15 amino acids long. Germline V gene lookup returns CDR1 MNHEY and CDR2 SMNVEV (reference sequence). V gave up 10 bases and J gave up 0 bases, with 13 bases separating them. The CDR3: CATRDSSSYNSPLHF. The CDR3 region has the DNA TGTGCCACCCGGGACTCGAGCTCCTATAATTCACCCCTCCACTTT.

V gene TRBV28 combines with J gene TRBJ1-5; D unresolved. V dropped 3 bases and J dropped 4 bases, with 16 bases sitting between them. The CDR3 runs to 16 residues. CDR1 and CDR2 from the germline V gene are MDHEN and SYDVKM. CDR3 residues: CASSFRSDNTNQPQHF. Written as DNA, the CDR3 is TGTGCCAGCAGTTTTCGGTCAGATAACACAAATCAGCCCCAGCATTTT.

This clonotype was counted ten times or more. The gene calls are TRBV6-1 and TRBJ1-1; perhaps TRBD1 as D (5 bases). V was shortened by 4 bases and J by 3 bases, with 9 bases between the two germline ends. The CDR3 runs to 13 residues. The V gene's germline CDR1 is MNHNS and CDR2 SASEGT. As DNA, the CDR3 is TGTGCCAGCAGTGGACCAGGGTACACTGAAGCTTTCTTT. Its protein is CASSGPGYTEAFF.